A single sample is the source of the 11 T cell receptor beta chains below, sequenced in a study of T cells in women clearing cervical HPV infection. The assay was immunoSEQ multiplex PCR, and TCRdb's table has in-frame clones only and misses some. In all, the sample yields 20,000 to 30,000 clones. What was sequenced was blood buffy coat. These receptors were obtained from a woman between 18 and 70 years old with a cervical HPV16 infection that either progressed to CIN3+ or cleared (not recorded which).

Details on this clone: The CDR3 is cut off 3 residues early in the read; its end comes from the germline J gene. The chain has TRBV5-1 and TRBJ2-5; no clear D. This CDR3 is built from 14 residues. CDR1 SGHRS and CDR2 YFSETQ come from the germline V gene. Trimming took off 0 bases at V and 1 base at J, with 7 bases between the two ends. The sequenced part of the CDR3 DNA is TGCGCCAGCAGCTTGGCCTCAGGCCAAGAGACC. It codes for CASSLASGQET. The entire CDR3 is CASSLASGQETQYF.

A note on this clone: Read data end 3 residues before the CDR3 end; the end is taken from the germline J gene. The chain recombines TRBV18 with TRBJ1-2, with 10 bases aligning to TRBD1. This CDR3 has 15 amino acids. The V gene's germline CDR1 is KGHSH and CDR2 LQKENI. Incomplete CDR3 DNA: TGTGCCAGCTCACTCCGAAAGGACAGGGGGGGAGGC. Its translation is CASSLRKDRGGG. The whole CDR3 reads CASSLRKDRGGGYTF.

About this clone itself: With the read ending 3 residues before the CDR3 end, the germline J gene is used to fill in that end. The genes are TRBV7-2 and TRBJ1-2; D remains ambiguous. The CDR3 has 15 residues. Germline values: CDR1 SGHTA, CDR2 FQGNSA. The CDR3 reads CASSLTSGPSHDYTF. CDR3 bases read: TGTGCCAGCAGCTTGACTAGCGGCCCTTCGCATGAC.

As concerns this clone: The read comes to an end 3 residues before the CDR3 does, leaving the germline J gene to fill in the end. The V gene is TRBV19, the J gene TRBJ1-5, with D tentatively TRBD1 (6 bases). Germline V gene lookup returns CDR1 LNHDA and CDR2 SQIVND (reference sequence). The length of the CDR3 is 14 residues. V lost 3 bases, J lost 2 bases, and 8 bases lay in between. CDR3 amino acids: CASSIQGRNQPQHF. The DNA read from the CDR3 is TGTGCCAGTAGTATTCAGGGGCGCAATCAGCCC.

About this clone itself: The observed sequence ends 3 residues before the CDR3 terminus, with the missing tail filled in from the germline J gene. The genes are TRBV30 and TRBJ1-1; D gene ambiguous. Trimming took off 7 bases at V and 1 base at J, with 7 bases between the two ends. The CDR3 is 11 residues long. Germline CDR1 GTSNPN, CDR2 SVGIG (reference sequence). The CDR3 loop is CAFERNTEAFF. CDR3 DNA, as far as it was read: TGTGCCTTCGAGCGGAACACTGAA.

Comment on this clone: The read comes to an end 3 residues before the CDR3 does, leaving the germline J gene to fill in the end. The V gene is TRBV29-1, the J gene TRBJ1-1; no reliable D call. Germline V CDR1 and CDR2: SQVTM, ANQGSEA. This CDR3 has 12 amino acids. The CDR3: CSVSPTRLEAFF. CDR3 DNA, as far as it was read: TGCAGCGTTTCCCCCACAAGGTTGGAA.

As concerns this clone: The read comes to an end 3 residues before the CDR3 does, leaving the germline J gene to fill in the end. The chain employs TRBV6-1 and TRBJ1-2; 11 nucleotides match TRBD1. V shed 4 bases and J 2 bases; nucleotides not matched to a gene: 0. The CDR3 runs 14 residues. Germline values: CDR1 MNHNS, CDR2 SASEGT. CDR3 sequence reads: CASSGDRGNYGYTF. The CDR3 bases that were read are TGTGCCAGCAGTGGGGACAGGGGGAACTATGGC.

Of note for this clone: Other DNA sequences of this sample code for an identical CDR3. The sequenced CDR3 bases are TGTGCCAGCAGCTTCAGCTATGGC. It yields the protein CASSFSYG. The full CDR3 is CASSFSYGYTF. This chain links TRBV5-4 with TRBJ1-2, with no clear D. The read is 3 residues too short to cover the CDR3 end, so that end is filled in from the germline J gene. V gave up 2 bases and J gave up 4 bases, with 3 bases separating them. The CDR3 length is 11 residues. Germline values: CDR1 SGHNT, CDR2 YYREEE (reference sequence).

Of note for this clone: The read ends 3 residues early relative to the CDR3; the germline J gene fills the gap. V is TRBV5-1 and J is TRBJ2-3, with a tentative D call TRBD1 (5 bases). V gave up 4 bases and J gave up 1 base, with 16 bases separating them. Germline V gives CDR1 SGHRS, CDR2 YFSETQ. This CDR3 region has 16 residues. CDR3 bases read: TGCGCCAGCAGCCACCGGACAACGAGCCGCACAGATACG. It translates to CASSHRTTSRTDT. The full-length CDR3 reads as CASSHRTTSRTDTQYF.

On this clone itself: The read finishes 3 residues shy of the CDR3 end, and the germline J gene is used to complete it. The V and J genes are TRBV10-1 and TRBJ1-1; tentatively, D is TRBD1 (6 bases). The CDR3 extends over 15 amino acids. Looked up from germline, CDR1 is WNHNN and CDR2 is SYGVQD (reference sequence). The CDR3: CASRTQGDPYNEAFF. The CDR3 bases that were read are TGCGCCAGCAGAACACAGGGTGACCCCTACAATGAG.

With respect to this clone: The missing CDR3 end, 3 residues past where the read stops, is filled in from the germline J gene. This chain connects TRBV7-9 to TRBJ1-2, with a possible D match to TRBD1 (6 bases). The germline CDR1 and CDR2 sequences are SEHNR and FQNEAQ (reference sequence). The CDR3 is 14 residues long. The part of the CDR3 DNA that was read is TGTGCCAGCAGCTTACTACAGGGTACCTACGAC. This gives the protein CASSLLQGTYD. The full CDR3 sequence reads CASSLLQGTYDYTF.